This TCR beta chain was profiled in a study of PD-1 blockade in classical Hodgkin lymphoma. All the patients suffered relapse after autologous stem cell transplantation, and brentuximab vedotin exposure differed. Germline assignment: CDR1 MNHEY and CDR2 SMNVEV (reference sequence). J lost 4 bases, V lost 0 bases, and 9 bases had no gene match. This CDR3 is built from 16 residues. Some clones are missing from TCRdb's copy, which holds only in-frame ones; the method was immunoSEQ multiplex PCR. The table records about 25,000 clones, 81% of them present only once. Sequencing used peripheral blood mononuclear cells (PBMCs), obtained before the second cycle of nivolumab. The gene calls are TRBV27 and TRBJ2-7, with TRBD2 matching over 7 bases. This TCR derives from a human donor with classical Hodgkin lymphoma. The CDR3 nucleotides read TGTGCCAGCAGTTTATCGTTGGCTAGCGGACTATACGAGCAGTACTTC. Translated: CASSLSLASGLYEQYF.